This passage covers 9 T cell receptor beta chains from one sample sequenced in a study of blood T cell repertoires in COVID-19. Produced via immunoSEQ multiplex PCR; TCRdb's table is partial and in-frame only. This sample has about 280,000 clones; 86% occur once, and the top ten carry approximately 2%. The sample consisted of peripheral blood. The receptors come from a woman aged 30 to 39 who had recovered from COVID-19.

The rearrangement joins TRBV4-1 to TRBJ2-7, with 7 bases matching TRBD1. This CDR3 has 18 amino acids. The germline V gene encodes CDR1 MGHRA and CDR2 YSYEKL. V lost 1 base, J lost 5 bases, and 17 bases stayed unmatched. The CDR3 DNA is TGCGCCAGCAGCCAAGTGGGCAGAACCGCAGGGGGTAGGAACGAGCAGTACTTC. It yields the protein CASSQVGRTAGGRNEQYF.

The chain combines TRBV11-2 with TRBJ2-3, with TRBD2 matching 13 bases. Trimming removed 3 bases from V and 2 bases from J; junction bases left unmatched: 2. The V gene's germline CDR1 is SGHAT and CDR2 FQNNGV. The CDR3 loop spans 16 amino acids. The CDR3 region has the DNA TGTGCCAGCAGCTTTGGGACTAGCGGGATCACAGATACGCAGTATTTT. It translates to CASSFGTSGITDTQYF.

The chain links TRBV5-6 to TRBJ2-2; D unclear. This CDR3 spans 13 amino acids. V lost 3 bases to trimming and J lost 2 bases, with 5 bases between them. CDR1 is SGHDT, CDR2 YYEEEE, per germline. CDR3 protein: CASSWQNTGELFF. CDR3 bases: TGTGCCAGCAGCTGGCAAAACACCGGGGAGCTGTTTTTT. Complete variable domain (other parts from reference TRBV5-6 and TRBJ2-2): DAGVTQSPTHLIKTRGQQVTLRCSPKSGHDTVSWYQQALGQGPQFIFQYYEEEERQRGNFPDRFSGHQFPNYSSELNVNALLLGDSALYLCASSWQNTGELFFGEGSRLTVL.

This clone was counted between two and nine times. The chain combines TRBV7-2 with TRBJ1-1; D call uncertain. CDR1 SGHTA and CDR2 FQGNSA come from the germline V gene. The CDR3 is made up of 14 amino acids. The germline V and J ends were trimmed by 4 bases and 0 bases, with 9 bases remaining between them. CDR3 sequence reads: CASSYGSLNTEAFF. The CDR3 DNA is TGTGCCAGCAGCTACGGGTCCCTGAACACTGAAGCTTTCTTT.

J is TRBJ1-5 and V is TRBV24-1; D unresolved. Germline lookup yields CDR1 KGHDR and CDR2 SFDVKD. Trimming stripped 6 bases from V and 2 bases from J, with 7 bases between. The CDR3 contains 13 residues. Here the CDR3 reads CATSPAGNQPQHF. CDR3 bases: TGTGCCACCAGTCCAGCGGGCAATCAGCCCCAGCATTTT.

Here the CDR3 reads CASSYDTAEAFF. CDR3 bases: TGTGCCAGCAGTTACGATACAGCTGAAGCTTTCTTT. The chain combines TRBV28 with TRBJ1-1; no clear D. Deletions cut 4 bases from V and 6 bases from J, with 9 bases between. CDR1 is MDHEN, CDR2 SYDVKM, per germline. There are 12 residues in the CDR3.

CDR3 in DNA: TGTGCCAGCAGCACCACTAACAGGGGAAGATTTGAAAAACTGTTTTTT. Its translation is CASSTTNRGRFEKLFF. The V and J genes are TRBV7-2 and TRBJ1-4; 7 bases align to TRBD1. V was clipped by 5 bases and J by 7 bases; unmatched bases: 13. This CDR3 contains 16 residues. CDR1 is SGHTA, CDR2 FQGNSA, per germline.

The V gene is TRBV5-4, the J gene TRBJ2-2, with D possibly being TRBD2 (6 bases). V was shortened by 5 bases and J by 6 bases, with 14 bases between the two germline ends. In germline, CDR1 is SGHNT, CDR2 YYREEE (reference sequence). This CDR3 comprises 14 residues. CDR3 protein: CASREGFSAGELFF. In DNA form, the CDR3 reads TGTGCCAGCAGGGAGGGGTTTAGCGCCGGGGAGCTGTTTTTT.

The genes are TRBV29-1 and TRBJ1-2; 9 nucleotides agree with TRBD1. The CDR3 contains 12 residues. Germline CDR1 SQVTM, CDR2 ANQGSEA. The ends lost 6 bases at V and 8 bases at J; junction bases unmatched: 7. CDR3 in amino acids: CSVKDRGEGYTF. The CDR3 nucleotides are TGCAGCGTAAAGGACAGGGGCGAAGGCTACACCTTC.